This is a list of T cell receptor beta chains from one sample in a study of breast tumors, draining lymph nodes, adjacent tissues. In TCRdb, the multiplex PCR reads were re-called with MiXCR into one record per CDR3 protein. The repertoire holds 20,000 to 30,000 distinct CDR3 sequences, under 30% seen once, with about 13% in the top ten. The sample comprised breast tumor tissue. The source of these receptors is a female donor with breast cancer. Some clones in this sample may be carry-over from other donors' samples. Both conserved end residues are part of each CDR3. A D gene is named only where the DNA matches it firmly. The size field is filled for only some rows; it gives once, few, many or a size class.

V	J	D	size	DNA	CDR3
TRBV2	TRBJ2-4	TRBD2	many	TGTGCCAGCAGTGATACTAGCGGGAGGGGGGACATTCAGTACTTC	CASSDTSGRGDIQYF
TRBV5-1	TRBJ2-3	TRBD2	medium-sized	TGCGCCAGCAGCACATCCGGGACTAGCGGGATTACAGATACGCAGTATTTT	CASSTSGTSGITDTQYF
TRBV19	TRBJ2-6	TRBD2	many	TGTGCCAGTAGCCTTGACGGGAGGGCTGGGGCCAACGTCCTGACTTTC	CASSLDGRAGANVLTF
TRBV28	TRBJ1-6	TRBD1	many	TGTGCCAGCAGTCTTGACAGGGGAGAGTCACCCCTCCACTTT	CASSLDRGESPLHF
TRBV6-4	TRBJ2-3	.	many	TGTGCCAGCAGTGACCCAGCACGGGGTAGCACAGATACGCAGTATTTT	CASSDPARGSTDTQYF
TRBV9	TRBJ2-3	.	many	TGTGCCAGCAGCGTAGGCGGGACCGCAGATACGCAGTATTTT	CASSVGGTADTQYF
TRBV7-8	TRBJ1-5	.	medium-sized	TGTGCCAGCAGCGGACAGTCCAATCAGCCCCAGCATTTT	CASSGQSNQPQHF
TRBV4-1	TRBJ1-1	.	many	TGCGCCAGCAGCTATAGACAAGACACTGAAGCTTTCTTT	CASSYRQDTEAFF
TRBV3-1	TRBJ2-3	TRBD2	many	TGTGCCAGCAGCAGCCAACTAGCGGTCACAGATACGCAGTATTTT	CASSSQLAVTDTQYF
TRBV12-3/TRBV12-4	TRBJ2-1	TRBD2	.	TGTGCCAGCAGTTGGACTAGCGGGAATGAGCAGTTCTTC	CASSWTSGNEQFF
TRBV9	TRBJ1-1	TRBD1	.	TGTGCCAGCAGCTCAATCACGGGACAGAAGGTAACTGAAGCTTTCTTC	CASSSITGQKVTEAFF
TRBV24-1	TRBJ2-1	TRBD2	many	TGTGCCACCAGCCATGGGGGGCGAACTAGCGGGAGTTCCTACAATGAGCAGTTCTTC	CATSHGGRTSGSSYNEQFF
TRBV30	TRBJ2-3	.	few	TGTGCCTGGAGTGTACAAGGGGGACACACAGATACGCAGTATTTT	CAWSVQGGHTDTQYF
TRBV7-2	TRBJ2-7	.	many	TGTGCCAGCAGCTTAGCGCTCGGCAGATACTACGAGCAGTACTTC	CASSLALGRYYEQYF
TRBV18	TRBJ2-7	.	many	TGTGCCAGCTCACCACCTAGTGGTGCCGACGAGCAGTACTTC	CASSPPSGADEQYF
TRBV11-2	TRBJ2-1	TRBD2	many	TGTGCCAGCAGCTTAGATGCGGGAGGCAATGAGCAGTTCTTC	CASSLDAGGNEQFF
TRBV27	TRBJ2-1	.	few	TGTGCCAGCAGTTTTGGGAACCGGGCCTCAGCGTACCATGAGCAGTTCTTC	CASSFGNRASAYHEQFF
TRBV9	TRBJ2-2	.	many	TGTGCCAGCAGCGTACATGGGACCACCGGGGAGCTGTTTTTT	CASSVHGTTGELFF
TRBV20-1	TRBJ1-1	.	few	TGCAGTGCCTTCCCAGGGGCAGGGGACACTGAAGCTTTCTTT	CSAFPGAGDTEAFF
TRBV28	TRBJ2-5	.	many	TGTGCCAGCAGTTTAAAAGAGACCCAGTACTTC	CASSLKETQYF
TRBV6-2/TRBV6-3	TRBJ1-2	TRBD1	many	TGTGCCAGCAGTCGGGACAGGGTCTATGGCTACACCTTC	CASSRDRVYGYTF
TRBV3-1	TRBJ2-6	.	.	TGTGCCAGCAGCCAAGCCGGTAGCTCTGGGGCCAACGTCCTGACTTTC	CASSQAGSSGANVLTF
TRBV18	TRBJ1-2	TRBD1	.	TGTGCCAGCTCACCACCGGGGTATGGTGACAGGGGGCGCAACTATGGCTACACCTTC	CASSPPGYGDRGRNYGYTF
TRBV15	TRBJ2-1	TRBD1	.	TGTGCCACCGGCAGAGATCTGACAGGGAAATATAGGAACGAGCAGTTCTTC	CATGRDLTGKYRNEQFF
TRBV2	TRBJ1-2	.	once	TGTGCCAGCAGTGAATACGGGGAATTCGACTATGGCTACACCTTC	CASSEYGEFDYGYTF
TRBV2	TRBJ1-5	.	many	TGTGCCAGCAGTGTCAGACGGGGGGGACGGCCCCAGCATTTT	CASSVRRGGRPQHF
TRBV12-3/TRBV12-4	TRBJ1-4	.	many	TGTGCCAGCAGTTCAACTGGGACAAATAATGAAAAACTGTTTTTT	CASSSTGTNNEKLFF
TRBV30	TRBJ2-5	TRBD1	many	TGTGCCTGGAGTTCCGGGACAGGTGATCAGACCCAGTACTTC	CAWSSGTGDQTQYF
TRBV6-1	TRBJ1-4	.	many	TGTGCCAGCCGTGGGGAAAAACTGTTTTTT	CASRGEKLFF
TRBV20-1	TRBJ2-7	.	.	TGCAGCCCCCAGGGTTACCCGGGGTACGAGCAGTACTTC	CSPQGYPGYEQYF
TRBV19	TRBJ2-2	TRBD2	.	TGTGCCAGTAGCCGAATTATAGCGGGGGGGACCGGGGAGCTGTTTTTT	CASSRIIAGGTGELFF
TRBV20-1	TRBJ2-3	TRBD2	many	TGCAGTGCTTCGGCGAGGGAGGGTAGCACAGATACGCAGTATTTT	CSASAREGSTDTQYF
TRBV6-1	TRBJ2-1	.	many	TGTGCCAGCAGCACGGCAGGCCACAATGAGCAGTTCTTC	CASSTAGHNEQFF
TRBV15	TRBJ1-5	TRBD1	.	TGTGCCATCAGGACAGGTAGCAATCAGCCCCAGCATTTT	CAIRTGSNQPQHF